The T cell receptor (beta chain) described here comes from a study of T cells in Graves' hyperthyroidism and ophthalmopathy (dated by TCRdb to between 2019 and 2020). The study in broad terms: Peripheral blood was sampled at the time of initial diagnosis, prior to any treatment. The study also compared thyroid tissue and blood T-cell repertoires from over 5 Graves' hyperthyroidism patients. The 100 discovery patients were divided at random into training and test sets in a 7:3 ratio. A discovery cohort of 95 to 100 patients, approximately 45 with Graves' ophthalmopathy and approximately 60 with stable Graves' hyperthyroidism, was used to find distinguishing TCR V-J signatures. The paper describes TCR Vbeta CDR3 sequencing of 120 to 150 peripheral blood samples, made up of around 41 ophthalmopathy patients, around 73 hyperthyroidism patients and some 17 progressor patients. Prospective prediction of ophthalmopathy was tested in an independent validation cohort of 18 to 20 hyperthyroidism patients and roughly 16 patients who later progressed to ophthalmopathy. After blood sampling, hyperthyroidism patients were treated with methimazole at a starting dose of 30 mg daily, and ophthalmopathy patients were treated with high-dose intravenous methylprednisolone. Broad study findings and their caveats: Most expanded thyroid clonotypes (frequency above 0.001) were also detected in blood, suggesting blood repertoires may reflect thyroid immune responses. No statistical method was used to fix the sample size in advance, and group allocation was not hidden from the investigators. In cross-validation, a model built on a 13 V-J signature told ophthalmopathy apart from stable hyperthyroidism with approximately 90% sensitivity and about 81% specificity, and in testing the same model reached 80%/75%. In validation, the model predicted progression to ophthalmopathy a median of about 6 months before onset, with approximately 70% sensitivity and 72.22% specificity.

The TCR beta CDR3 regions were amplified from the RNA transcripts. The first round of RT-PCR for the TCR CDR3 was performed with the HTBI primer set and the Qiagen OneStep RT-PCR kit. The libraries were constructed in a second round of multiplex PCR and then size-selected and purified. The libraries were sequenced on an Illumina HiSeq2000 using paired-end 100 bp reads. The study's own analysis went as follows. SOAPnuke was used to process the raw data, removing reads that contained adapters or uncalled bases, had a mean Phred below 15, or lacked an exact match to the constant primer or identifier. High-quality paired reads were merged using COPE v1.2.5, and each unique nucleotide sequence was defined as a clonotype. MiTCR v1.1 was used to align the clonotypes against IMGT TRBV, TRBD and TRBJ reference segments. Only V-J combinations with frequency above 0.0001, covering roughly 99% of repertoires, were analysed. The TCS score was defined as the ratio of F50 (clonal expansion) to E x V (chaos), calculated using BLOSUM62-based TCRdist between CDR3 peptides within each V-J. Welch's t-statistics and random forest reduced 500 to 650 V-J features to roughly 13, which were used in a naive Bayes classifier (R e1071). TCRdb trimmed public reads at Q25 via fastp, called clones via MiXCR and kept in-frame beta chains. Every entry covers one CDR3 protein and lists the most common genes and DNA from its rows. TCRdb, rather than the study authors, made the V and J calls. Present in this sample are some 440,000 distinct CDR3 sequences, more than 15% of which were seen just once. The ten largest account for around 7.3% of the sample.

The CDR1 and CDR2 encoded by the germline V gene (reference sequence) are LNHDA and SQIVND. V and J lose 5 bases and 5 bases, and a span of 18 bases separates them. Inclusive of the bounding cysteine and phenylalanine, the CDR3 is 15 residues long. CDR3 DNA only is kept here, 45 bases in frame from base 1. Stable Graves' hyperthyroidism was defined as no progression to ophthalmopathy during 18 months of follow-up. Hyperthyroidism patients were aged 18 to 65 years and newly diagnosed, with disease duration of less than 2 months. Patients with uncontrolled infections, other autoimmune diseases, pregnancy or lactation were excluded. Clinical symptoms, serum thyroxine and TRAb, thyroid ultrasound, and orbital computed tomography formed the basis for the diagnoses. Ficoll-Paque density gradient centrifugation was used to isolate PBMCs from 8 to 10 ml of fresh peripheral blood. Total RNA was extracted with Trizol reagent, and quality was checked on an Agilent 2100 Bioanalyzer.

A few counts support this clonotype. What antigen it recognizes has not been identified. The input lacks base qualities; no much larger clone sits a single base away. The sequence was collected from a woman younger than 30 with Graves' hyperthyroidism. The receptor chain draws on TRBV19 and TRBJ2-5, and possibly TRBD1, on 6 matching bases. The sequenced sample was blood. The DNA sequence follows: TGTGCCAGTAGTCGAACAGGGATTTTCGACGAGACCCAGTACTTC. Translated, it gives CASSRTGIFDETQYF.